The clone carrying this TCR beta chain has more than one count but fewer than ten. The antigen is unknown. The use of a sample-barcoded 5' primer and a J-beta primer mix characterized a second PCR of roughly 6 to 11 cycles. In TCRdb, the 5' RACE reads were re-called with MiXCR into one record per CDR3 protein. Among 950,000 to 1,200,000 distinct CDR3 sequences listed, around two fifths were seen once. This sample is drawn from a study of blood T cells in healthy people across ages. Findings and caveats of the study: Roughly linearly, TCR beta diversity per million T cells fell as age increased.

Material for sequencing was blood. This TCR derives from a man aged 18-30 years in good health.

The CDR3 bases are TGCAGTGCTGATAGAAAGAACACTGAAGCTTTCTTT. As protein: CSADRKNTEAFF. This chain joins TRBV20-1 and TRBJ1-1; D is unresolved. From germline, CDR1 is DFQATT and CDR2 SNEGSKA (reference sequence). V was clipped by 5 bases and J by 1 base, with 8 bases between them. The CDR3 has 12 residues.